The 27 T cell receptor beta chains below were found in one sample sequenced in a study of blood T cell repertoires in COVID-19. Generated by immunoSEQ multiplex PCR, the TCRdb table keeps only in-frame clones and is missing some. The table includes under 95,000 clones, approximately 85% detected once. The sample was peripheral blood. The origin of the receptors is a woman aged 80 or over with COVID-19, enrolled during active disease.

This sequence joins TRBV7-9 and TRBJ1-6; D not certain. The V gene lost 5 bases and the J gene lost 7 bases, with 3 bases spanning the gap. CDR1 is SEHNR and CDR2 is FQNEAQ in the germline V gene (reference sequence). This CDR3 has 11 residues. CDR3 region: CASSINSPLHF. The CDR3, as DNA: TGTGCCAGCAGCATAAATTCACCCCTCCACTTT.

V is TRBV5-1 and J is TRBJ2-3; D ambiguous. V lost 0 bases and J 3 bases, leaving 17 bases between the germline ends. The CDR3 runs 17 residues. Germline V gene data show CDR1 as SGHRS and CDR2 as YFSETQ. The CDR3 DNA reads TGCGCCAGCAGCTTGGGATGGGTCCCGGGTTATACAGATACGCAGTATTTT. This codes for CASSLGWVPGYTDTQYF.

This clone was found a few times. The chain is built from TRBV6-2 or TRBV6-3 and TRBJ2-7; 7 bases are a match to TRBD2. The CDR3 consists of 16 residues. Trimming cost V 2 bases and J 4 bases; bases outside gene matches: 11. The germline V gene encodes CDR1 MNHEY and CDR2 SVGEGT. The CDR3 DNA reads TGTGCCAGCAGTTACACGCTGAGCGGCGGGGGTTACGAGCAGTACTTC. It codes for CASSYTLSGGGYEQYF.

The rearrangement joins TRBV6-5 to TRBJ2-2; D remains unclear. Germline assignment: CDR1 MNHEY and CDR2 SVGAGI. The V and J ends lost 2 bases and 1 base respectively, with 11 bases between them. The CDR3 consists of 16 residues. The CDR3 spells CASSYGPQWNTGELFF. CDR3 sequence (DNA): TGTGCCAGCAGTTACGGTCCACAATGGAACACCGGGGAGCTGTTTTTT.

The chain joins TRBV19 to TRBJ2-3; 8 bases agree with TRBD2. There are 16 residues in the CDR3. CDR1 and CDR2 (germline): LNHDA, SQIVND (reference sequence). Trimming took 4 bases from V and 1 from J; bases not matched to a gene: 7. In DNA form, the CDR3 reads TGTGCCAGTAGTACCGGACTAGCTTTGGGCACAGATACGCAGTATTTT. It codes for CASSTGLALGTDTQYF.

The chain has TRBV28 and TRBJ2-1; 12 bases map to TRBD2. V was pared by 4 bases and J by 7 bases, with 11 bases of the junction left unmatched. Germline-derived CDR1 and CDR2 are MDHEN and SYDVKM. The CDR3 spans 17 residues. CDR3 sequence: CASSSPLLAGGGNEQFF. The CDR3 nucleotides read TGTGCCAGCAGTTCTCCATTACTAGCGGGAGGAGGTAATGAGCAGTTCTTC.

This clone was observed once. At the DNA level, this CDR3 is encoded by other sequences in the same sample as well. The chain joins TRBV7-2 to TRBJ2-7; 8 nucleotides align to TRBD2. This CDR3 region has 17 residues. Germline lookup yields CDR1 SGHTA and CDR2 FQGNSA. Trimming at V came to 1 base and at J to 7 bases, leaving 15 bases not matched to a gene. The CDR3 protein is CASSLDPSRGAEGEQYF. For the CDR3, the DNA is TGTGCCAGCAGCTTAGATCCCTCGCGGGGGGCCGAGGGGGAGCAGTACTTC.

The genes are TRBV6-5 and TRBJ1-1, with D hard to call. Germline lookup yields CDR1 MNHEY and CDR2 SVGAGI. The CDR3 contains 11 residues. Trimming removed 5 bases from V and 11 bases from J, with 12 bases in between. DNA for the CDR3: TGTGCCAGCAGTAACAGTGTACGGGCTTTCTTT. Its protein product is CASSNSVRAFF.

This chain links TRBV18 with TRBJ2-7, with D possibly TRBD2 on 5 matching bases. The CDR3 is made up of 13 amino acids. Trimming pared 0 bases from V and 5 bases from J, leaving 8 bases between. Germline V gene data show CDR1 as KGHSH and CDR2 as LQKENI. This CDR3 reads CASSPPWGDEQYF. The CDR3 DNA reads as TGTGCCAGCTCACCACCGTGGGGAGACGAGCAGTACTTC. Based on the CDR3 plus reference TRBV18 and TRBJ2-7, the full variable domain is NAGVMQNPRHLVRRRGQEARLRCSPMKGHSHVYWYRQLPEEGLKFMVYLQKENIIDESGMPKERFSAEFPKEGPSILRIQQVVRGDSAAYFCASSPPWGDEQYFGPGTRLTVT.

This sequence joins TRBV6-5 and TRBJ2-3; D is uncertain. Trimming took 0 bases from V and 0 from J, leaving 7 bases between them. The germline gives CDR1 MNHEY, CDR2 SVGAGI. This CDR3 has 15 residues. CDR3 residues: CASSYSRYSTDTQYF. The CDR3 nucleotides read TGTGCCAGCAGTTACTCGAGGTACAGCACAGATACGCAGTATTTT.

The V and J genes are TRBV4-3 and TRBJ1-6; unclear D gene. The CDR3 has 15 amino acids. V was pared by 1 base and J by 8 bases, with 12 bases between. Germline loops: CDR1 LGHNA, CDR2 YSLEER. Here the CDR3 reads CASSQVHDADSPLHF. The CDR3, as DNA: TGCGCCAGCAGCCAAGTTCATGACGCGGATTCACCCCTCCACTTT.

The V call is TRBV5-1, the J call TRBJ2-7; 10 nucleotides align to TRBD2. Germline CDR1 is SGHRS and CDR2 is YFSETQ. After removal of 4 bases from V and 2 bases from J, the junction contained 6 bases not matched to a gene. The CDR3 runs to 15 residues. Written as DNA, the CDR3 is TGCGCCAGCAGCCCCATAGCGGGAGGTCCCTACGAGCAGTACTTC. Amino acid sequence: CASSPIAGGPYEQYF. Complete variable domain (other parts from reference TRBV5-1 and TRBJ2-7): KAGVTQTPRYLIKTRGQQVTLSCSPISGHRSVSWYQQTPGQGLQFLFEYFSETQRNKGNFPGRFSGRQFSNSRSEMNVSTLELGDSALYLCASSPIAGGPYEQYFGPGTRLTVT.

This chain joins TRBV6-2 or TRBV6-3 and TRBJ2-1, with D perhaps TRBD1 (6 bases). The CDR3 covers 17 residues. Trimming removed 2 bases at V and 0 bases at J, with 14 bases between. Per germline, CDR1 MNHEY and CDR2 SVGEGT. The CDR3 sequence is CASSYEGTLSSYNEQFF. Written as DNA, the CDR3 is TGTGCCAGCAGTTACGAAGGGACATTGAGCTCCTACAATGAGCAGTTCTTC.

The V and J genes are TRBV19 and TRBJ1-2, with D unclear. The ends were cut back, 4 bases at V and 6 bases at J, with 24 bases in the middle. The CDR3 has 17 residues. Germline CDR1 and CDR2: LNHDA and SQIVND (reference sequence). The DNA for the CDR3 is TGTGCCAGTAGTACCCAAACCCCCGGCAGGCTCCTCCATGGCTACACCTTC. It is translated as CASSTQTPGRLLHGYTF.

V usage is TRBV5-1 and J usage is TRBJ2-7; tentatively, D is TRBD1 (6 bases). Germline lookup yields CDR1 SGHRS and CDR2 YFSETQ. Trimming removed 2 bases at V and 0 bases at J, with 9 bases between. The length of the CDR3 is 14 residues. DNA for the CDR3: TGCGCCAGCAGCTTCACAGGGTCCTCCTACGAGCAGTACTTC. Translated: CASSFTGSSYEQYF.

The chain carries TRBV24-1 and TRBJ2-7; 9 bases map to TRBD1. The V gene's germline CDR1 is KGHDR and CDR2 SFDVKD. The junction had 6 bases not matched to a gene; V was cut back by 5 bases and J by 5 bases. The CDR3 runs to 14 residues. The CDR3 bases are TGTGCCACCAGTGGAAAACAGGGGGCCAACGAGCAGTACTTC. This codes for CATSGKQGANEQYF.

This sequence joins TRBV11-2 and TRBJ2-1, with TRBD2 as a possible D gene (6 bases). Germline CDR1 SGHAT, CDR2 FQNNGV. The CDR3 runs to 15 residues. Trimming removed 5 bases from V and 5 bases from J, with 16 bases in between. The CDR3 region is CASSLGPGTHNEQFF. The DNA of the CDR3 is TGTGCCAGCAGCCTAGGCCCCGGGACTCACAATGAGCAGTTCTTC.

CDR3 sequence: CSVEGTGGWYTEAFF. CDR3 bases: TGCAGCGTTGAAGGTACAGGGGGTTGGTACACTGAAGCTTTCTTT. The chain links TRBV29-1 to TRBJ1-1; 8 bases are a match to TRBD1. Per the germline V gene, CDR1 is SQVTM and CDR2 is ANQGSEA. J lost 3 bases, V lost 1 base, and 7 bases had no gene match. This CDR3 spans 15 amino acids.

The chain recombines TRBV18 with TRBJ1-4; a weak D match, TRBD1 (6 bases). V was clipped by 1 base and J by 3 bases, with 18 bases between them. Germline V lookup: CDR1 KGHSH, CDR2 LQKENI. The CDR3 runs to 18 residues. CDR3 sequence (DNA): TGTGCCAGCTCACCACGTCTCCACAGGGATGCGGCTAATGAAAAACTGTTTTTT. Its translation: CASSPRLHRDAANEKLFF.

The chain is built from TRBV27 and TRBJ1-6; the match to TRBD1 covers 7 bases. The CDR3 is 16 amino acids. V was pared by 1 base and J by 4 bases, with 4 bases of the junction left unmatched. The V gene's germline CDR1 is MNHEY and CDR2 SMNVEV (reference sequence). The CDR3 coding sequence is TGTGCCAGCAGTTTATGGGGACAGCATTATAATTCACCCCTCCACTTT. Its translation: CASSLWGQHYNSPLHF.

This chain connects TRBV7-2 to TRBJ2-2; D unclear. The CDR3 is 13 amino acids. CDR1 is SGHTA and CDR2 is FQGNSA in the germline V gene. The V end lost 5 bases, the J end lost 6 bases, and 10 bases lay between the germline ends. CDR3 sequence reads: CASSDDFAGELFF. DNA for the CDR3: TGTGCCAGCAGCGATGACTTCGCCGGGGAGCTGTTTTTT.

In nucleotides, the CDR3 is TGTGCCAGTAGTATCGGTAGAGACACTGAAGCTTTCTTT. Its protein product is CASSIGRDTEAFF. The chain links TRBV19 to TRBJ1-1, with D hard to call. Trimming left V 3 bases short and J 3 bases short, with 8 bases between. This CDR3 contains 13 residues. Germline V gives CDR1 LNHDA, CDR2 SQIVND (reference sequence).

The chain joins TRBV2 to TRBJ1-5; no firm D call. Trimming cost V 1 base and J 5 bases, with 9 bases left between them. The CDR3 has 14 amino acids. The germline gives CDR1 SNHLY, CDR2 FYNNEI. The CDR3 DNA is TGTGCCAGCAGTGAAGTAACATCCGATCAGCCCCAGCATTTT. Translated, it gives CASSEVTSDQPQHF.

For the CDR3, the DNA is TGTGCCAGCACCAACCGGGACAGGCGGTTTGGGTTGTACTTC. Encoded protein: CASTNRDRRFGLYF. V gene TRBV27 combines with J gene TRBJ2-7; 8 bases are a match to TRBD1. CDR3 length: 14 residues. Germline V gives CDR1 MNHEY, CDR2 SMNVEV (reference sequence). After removal of 7 bases from V and 12 bases from J, the junction contained 17 bases not matched to a gene.

V usage is TRBV3-1 (or the pseudogene TRBV3-2) and J usage is TRBJ1-6, with D perhaps matching TRBD1 (5 bases). Trimming removed 4 bases from V and 9 bases from J, with 16 bases in between. The CDR3 runs 15 residues. Per germline, CDR1 LGHDT and CDR2 YNNKEL (reference sequence). CDR3 residues: CASSRQGSRGSPLHF. DNA of the CDR3: TGTGCCAGCAGCCGGCAGGGATCGCGGGGTTCACCCCTCCACTTT.

This clone was seen only a few times. The chain employs TRBV29-1 and TRBJ2-1, with unresolved D. CDR1 and CDR2 (germline): SQVTM, ANQGSEA. The CDR3 has 15 amino acids. The V end was cut by 3 bases, the J end by 5 bases, with 17 bases between. The CDR3 reads CSVDPRSTNNNEQFF. In DNA, the CDR3 is TGCAGCGTTGATCCCCGGTCCACTAATAACAATGAGCAGTTCTTC.

This rearrangement joins TRBV25-1 to TRBJ2-3; D is unclear. The CDR3 covers 13 residues. The germline V gene encodes CDR1 MGHDK and CDR2 SYGVNS. Trimming took 2 bases from V and 7 from J, leaving 10 bases between them. The CDR3 DNA follows: TGTGCCAGCAGTGAACCAGGTCCCTATACGCAGTATTTT. Translating it yields CASSEPGPYTQYF. Based on the CDR3 plus reference TRBV25-1 and TRBJ2-3, the full variable domain is EADIYQTPRYLVIGTGKKITLECSQTMGHDKMYWYQQDPGMELHLIHYSYGVNSTEKGDLSSESTVSRIRTEHFPLTLESARPSHTSQYLCASSEPGPYTQYFGPGTRLTVL.